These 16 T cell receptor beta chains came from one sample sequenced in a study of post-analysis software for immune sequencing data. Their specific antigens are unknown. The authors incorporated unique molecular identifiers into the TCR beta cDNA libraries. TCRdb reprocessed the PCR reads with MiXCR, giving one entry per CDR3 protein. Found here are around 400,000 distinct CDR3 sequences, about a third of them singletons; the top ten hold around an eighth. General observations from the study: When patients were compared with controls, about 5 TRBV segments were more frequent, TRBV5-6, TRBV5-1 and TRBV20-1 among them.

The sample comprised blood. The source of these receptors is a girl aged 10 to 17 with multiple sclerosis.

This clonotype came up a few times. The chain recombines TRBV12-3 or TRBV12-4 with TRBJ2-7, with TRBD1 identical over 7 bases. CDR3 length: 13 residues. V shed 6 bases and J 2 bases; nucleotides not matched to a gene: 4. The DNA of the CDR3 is TGTGCCAGCAGGAGGGACAGCCCCTACGAGCAGTACTTC. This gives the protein CASRRDSPYEQYF.

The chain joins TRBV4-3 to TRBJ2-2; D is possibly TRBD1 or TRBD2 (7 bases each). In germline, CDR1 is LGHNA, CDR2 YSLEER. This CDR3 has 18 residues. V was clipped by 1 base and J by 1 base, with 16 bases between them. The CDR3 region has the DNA TGCGCCAGCAGCCAAGTATGGCAGGGGGGGAAGAACACCGGGGAGCTGTTTTTT. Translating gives CASSQVWQGGKNTGELFF.

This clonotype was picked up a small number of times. DNA for the CDR3: TGTGCCACCAGCAGAGAGGCGCGGAACTCCCTGGGGGATACGCAGTATTTT. Amino acid sequence: CATSREARNSLGDTQYF. The genes are TRBV15 and TRBJ2-3; D call uncertain. Trimming left V 0 bases short and J 6 bases short, with 19 bases between. Looked up from germline, CDR1 is LNHNV and CDR2 is YYDKDF (reference sequence). The length of the CDR3 is 17 residues.

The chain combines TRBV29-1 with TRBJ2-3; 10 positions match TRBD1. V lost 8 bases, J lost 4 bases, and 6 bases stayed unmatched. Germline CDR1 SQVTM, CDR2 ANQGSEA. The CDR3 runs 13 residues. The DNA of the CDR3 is TGCAGCTTCAGACAGGGGGCTTCAGATACGCAGTATTTT. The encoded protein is CSFRQGASDTQYF.

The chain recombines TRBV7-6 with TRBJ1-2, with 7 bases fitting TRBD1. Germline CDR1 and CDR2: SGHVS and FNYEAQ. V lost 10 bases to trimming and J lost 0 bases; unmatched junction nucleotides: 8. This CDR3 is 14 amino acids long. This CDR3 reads CATRKQGTNYGYTF. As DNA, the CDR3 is TGTGCCACACGCAAACAGGGGACTAACTATGGCTACACCTTC.

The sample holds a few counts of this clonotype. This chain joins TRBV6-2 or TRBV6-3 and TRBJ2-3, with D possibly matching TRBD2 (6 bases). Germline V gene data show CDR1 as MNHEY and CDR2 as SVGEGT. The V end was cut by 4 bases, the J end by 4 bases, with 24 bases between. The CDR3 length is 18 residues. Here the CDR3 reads CASSSRPRRASRPDTQYF. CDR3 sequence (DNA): TGTGCCAGCAGTTCGCGGCCCCGGAGGGCTAGTAGGCCAGATACGCAGTATTTT.

This CDR3 is CASSLASQSNTGELFF. The DNA for the CDR3 is TGCGCCAGCAGCTTGGCCAGTCAGTCGAACACCGGGGAGCTGTTTTTT. This chain connects TRBV5-1 to TRBJ2-2; D gene ambiguous. The CDR3 consists of 16 residues. With 0 bases removed from V and 0 bases from J, the gap between germline ends came to 9 bases. Germline values: CDR1 SGHRS, CDR2 YFSETQ. Combining the CDR3 with reference TRBV5-1 and TRBJ2-2 gives the whole variable domain KAGVTQTPRYLIKTRGQQVTLSCSPISGHRSVSWYQQTPGQGLQFLFEYFSETQRNKGNFPGRFSGRQFSNSRSEMNVSTLELGDSALYLCASSLASQSNTGELFFGEGSRLTVL.

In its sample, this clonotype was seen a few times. This chain's CDR3 is CASRMTGRGLWEQYF. The CDR3 DNA follows: TGTGCCAGCAGGATGACTGGTCGGGGGTTGTGGGAGCAGTACTTC. The J gene is TRBJ2-7, the V gene TRBV12-3 or TRBV12-4; D may be TRBD2 (6 bases). The germline V and J ends were trimmed by 6 bases and 7 bases, with 22 bases remaining between them. This CDR3 contains 15 residues.

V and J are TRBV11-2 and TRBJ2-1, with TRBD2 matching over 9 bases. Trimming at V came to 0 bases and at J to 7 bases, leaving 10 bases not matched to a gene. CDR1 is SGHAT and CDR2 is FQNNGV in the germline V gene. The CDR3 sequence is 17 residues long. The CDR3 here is CASSLEPLAGYRNEQFF. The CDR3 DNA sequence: TGTGCCAGCAGCTTAGAGCCCCTAGCGGGGTACAGGAATGAGCAGTTCTTC.

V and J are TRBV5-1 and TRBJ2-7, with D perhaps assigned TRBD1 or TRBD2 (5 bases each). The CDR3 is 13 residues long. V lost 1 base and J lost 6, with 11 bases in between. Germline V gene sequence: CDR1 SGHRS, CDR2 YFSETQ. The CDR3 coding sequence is TGCGCCAGCAGCTTGAACGGGGCGGGCGAGCAGTACTTC. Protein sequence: CASSLNGAGEQYF.

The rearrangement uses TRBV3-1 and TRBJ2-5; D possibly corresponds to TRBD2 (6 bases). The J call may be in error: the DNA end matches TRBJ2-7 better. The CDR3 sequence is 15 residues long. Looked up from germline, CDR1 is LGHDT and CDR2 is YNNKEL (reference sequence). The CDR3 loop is CASSPRGFGVDEQYF. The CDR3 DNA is TGTGCCAGCAGCCCCCGGGGGTTTGGAGTGGACGAGCAGTACTTC.

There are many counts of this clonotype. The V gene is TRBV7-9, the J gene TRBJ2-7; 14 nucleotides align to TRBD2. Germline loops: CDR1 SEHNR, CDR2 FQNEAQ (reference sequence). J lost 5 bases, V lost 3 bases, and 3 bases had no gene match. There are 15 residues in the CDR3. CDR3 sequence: CASSLQGLAGDEQYF. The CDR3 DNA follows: TGTGCCAGCAGCTTGCAGGGACTAGCGGGGGACGAGCAGTACTTC.

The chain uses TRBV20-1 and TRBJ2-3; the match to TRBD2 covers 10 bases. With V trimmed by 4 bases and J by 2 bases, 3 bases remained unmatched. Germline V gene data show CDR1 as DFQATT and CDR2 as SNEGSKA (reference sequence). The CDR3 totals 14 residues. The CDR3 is CSAILAGATDTQYF. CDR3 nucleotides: TGCAGTGCTATTCTAGCGGGGGCCACAGATACGCAGTATTTT.

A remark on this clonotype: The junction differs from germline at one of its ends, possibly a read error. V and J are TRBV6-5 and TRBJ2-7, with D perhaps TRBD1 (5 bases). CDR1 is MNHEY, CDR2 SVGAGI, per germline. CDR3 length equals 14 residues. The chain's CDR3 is CTSSYRPGSYEQYF. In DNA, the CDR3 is TGTACCAGCAGTTACCGCCCAGGGTCCTACGAGCAGTACTTC.

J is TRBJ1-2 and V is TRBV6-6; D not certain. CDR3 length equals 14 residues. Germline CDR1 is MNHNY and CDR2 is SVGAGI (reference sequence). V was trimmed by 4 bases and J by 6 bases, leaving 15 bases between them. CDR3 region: CASSSPLLLNGYTF. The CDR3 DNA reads TGTGCCAGCAGTTCCCCCCTACTCTTAAATGGCTACACCTTC.

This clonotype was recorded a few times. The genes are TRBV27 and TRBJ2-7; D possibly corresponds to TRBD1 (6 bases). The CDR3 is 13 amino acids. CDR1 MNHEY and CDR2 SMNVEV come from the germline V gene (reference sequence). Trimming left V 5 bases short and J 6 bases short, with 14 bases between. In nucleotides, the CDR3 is TGTGCCAGCAGTAGACAGGCTTTGGGCGAGCAGTACTTC. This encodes CASSRQALGEQYF.